The 13 T cell receptor beta chains below were found in one sample sequenced in a study of cytomegalovirus exposure and HLA in healthy donors. Primers: 60 Vbeta forward and 13 Jbeta reverse. The table came from immunoSEQ multiplex PCR; TCRdb's copy has only in-frame clones and leaves some out. The repertoire includes about 160,000 clones, about three quarters of them detected once, and approximately 3.1% sits in the top ten. The sample taken for sequencing was PBMCs. Every receptor here comes from a woman between 40 and 50 years old in good health and CMV-seronegative.

The chain uses TRBV14 and TRBJ2-3; D is unclear. The CDR3 has 16 amino acids. V was pared by 1 base and J by 3 bases, with 14 bases between. CDR1 and CDR2 (germline): SGHDN, FVKESK. CDR3 region: CASSQVGLSPTDTQYF. CDR3 bases: TGTGCCAGCAGCCAAGTCGGTCTTTCCCCGACAGATACGCAGTATTTT. Variable domain in full (rest from reference TRBV14 and TRBJ2-3): EAGVTQFPSHSVIEKGQTVTLRCDPISGHDNLYWYRRVMGKEIKFLLHFVKESKQDESGMPNNRFLAERTGGTYSTLKVQPAELEDSGVYFCASSQVGLSPTDTQYFGPGTRLTVL.

This clone has a single count. The rearrangement links TRBV4-2 to TRBJ2-7; no clear D. Trimming pared 4 bases from V and 6 bases from J, leaving 13 bases between. CDR1 is LGHNA and CDR2 is YNFKEQ in the germline V gene. The CDR3 has 13 residues. CDR3 loop: CASSPQRRSEQYF. The DNA of the CDR3 is TGTGCCAGCAGCCCCCAGCGACGGAGCGAGCAGTACTTC.

The chain couples TRBV19 to TRBJ2-7, with 11 bases that match TRBD1. Trimming removed 1 base from V and 6 bases from J; junction bases left unmatched: 5. The CDR3 length is 15 residues. The germline V gene has CDR1 LNHDA and CDR2 SQIVND (reference sequence). The DNA for the CDR3 is TGTGCCAGTAGTATAGGCGGGACAGGGGGGCGCGAGCAGTACTTC. Translating gives CASSIGGTGGREQYF.

The rearrangement links TRBV5-1 to TRBJ2-2, with 7 bases matching TRBD1. Germline assignment: CDR1 SGHRS and CDR2 YFSETQ. The CDR3 totals 17 residues. J was trimmed by 4 bases and V by 0 bases; bases with no gene match: 9. CDR3 DNA sequence: TGCGCCAGCAGCTTGGATTCCGGGACAGTTGCCACCGGGGAGCTGTTTTTT. Translating it yields CASSLDSGTVATGELFF.

The chain carries TRBV15 and TRBJ1-1; D is undetermined. Germline lookup yields CDR1 LNHNV and CDR2 YYDKDF (reference sequence). This CDR3 comprises 14 residues. Between the trimmed V and J ends, which lost 8 bases and 4 bases, there was a span of 17 bases. In DNA form, the CDR3 reads TGTGCCACCTCAACCGGGGATCGGTCCACTGAAGCTTTCTTT. Amino acid sequence: CATSTGDRSTEAFF.

This clone has more than one count but fewer than ten. This chain links TRBV6-5 with TRBJ1-6, with a tentative D call TRBD1 (6 bases). CDR1 and CDR2 (germline): MNHEY, SVGAGI. V lost 5 bases and J lost 10, with 18 bases in between. The CDR3 length is 15 residues. CDR3 protein: CASSTTDRPLSPLHF. In nucleotides, the CDR3 is TGTGCCAGCAGTACAACCGACAGGCCCCTGTCACCCCTCCACTTT.

The V and J genes are TRBV4-2 and TRBJ1-3; TRBD1 might be the D (6 bases). This CDR3 has 15 amino acids. Germline CDR1 and CDR2: LGHNA and YNFKEQ. The V end was cut by 4 bases, the J end by 5 bases, with 15 bases between. DNA of the CDR3: TGTGCCAGCAGCCCCGGCCTCCAGGGGCGAAACACCATATATTTT. It translates to CASSPGLQGRNTIYF.

Details on this clone: At the DNA level, this CDR3 is encoded by other sequences in the same sample as well. DNA for the CDR3: TGCGCCAGCCGGCGGGGCGATACGCAGTATTTT. Its protein is CASRRGDTQYF. The V and J genes are TRBV5-1 and TRBJ2-3, with D perhaps matching TRBD2 (6 bases). The germline gives CDR1 SGHRS, CDR2 YFSETQ. The length of the CDR3 is 11 residues. The ends were cut back, 7 bases at V and 6 bases at J, with 9 bases in the middle.

This clone has just one count. A read error may produce the germline difference seen at one junction end. The chain is built from TRBV28 and TRBJ1-3; D remains ambiguous. CDR3 length: 15 residues. The germline CDR1 and CDR2 sequences are MDHEN and SYDVKM. CDR3 residues: CASSYPPSGGSTIYF. CDR3 coding DNA: TGTGCCAGCAGCTACCCCCCCTCGGGTGGAAGCACCATATATTTT. The whole variable domain, remainder taken from reference TRBV28 and TRBJ1-3, is DVKVTQSSRYLVKRTGEKVFLECVQDMDHENMFWYRQDPGLGLRLIYFSYDVKMKEKGDIPEGYSVSREKKERFSLILESASTNQTSMYLCASSYPPSGGSTIYFGEGSWLTVV.

The chain recombines TRBV11-1 with TRBJ1-1; D perhaps matches TRBD1 (6 bases). V shed 5 bases and J shed 6 bases, with 16 bases lying between them. CDR1 is SGHAT, CDR2 FQDESV, per germline (reference sequence). The CDR3 consists of 14 residues. CDR3 nucleotide sequence: TGTGCCAGCAGCACAGACAGGCGTTCACCTGAAGCTTTCTTT. As protein: CASSTDRRSPEAFF.

The gene calls are TRBV28 and TRBJ1-1; D perhaps matches TRBD1 (5 bases). Germline values: CDR1 MDHEN, CDR2 SYDVKM. The ends were cut back, 5 bases at V and 1 base at J, with 14 bases in the middle. The CDR3 covers 15 residues. The DNA of the CDR3 is TGTGCCAGCAGTCCCTGGAACAGGCCGAACACTGAAGCTTTCTTT. This gives the protein CASSPWNRPNTEAFF.

The rearrangement links TRBV2 to TRBJ2-1; no definite D call. Trimming cost V 5 bases and J 4 bases, with 3 bases left between them. The CDR3 spans 11 residues. The germline V gene has CDR1 SNHLY and CDR2 FYNNEI. The chain's CDR3 is CASSPYNEQFF. The DNA of the CDR3 is TGTGCCAGCAGTCCATACAATGAGCAGTTCTTC.

The chain carries TRBV5-1 and TRBJ2-1; D uncertain. Germline lookup yields CDR1 SGHRS and CDR2 YFSETQ. This CDR3 contains 13 residues. Deletions cut 1 base from V and 7 bases from J, with 9 bases between. CDR3 sequence: CASSLSAQNEQFF. The CDR3 DNA sequence: TGCGCCAGCAGCTTGTCCGCCCAGAATGAGCAGTTCTTC.